This entry features one T cell receptor (beta chain) sequence. Its antigen has not been determined. No base quality values were provided; no much bigger clone lies one nucleotide off. The germline V gene sets CDR1 to MNHEY and CDR2 to SVGAGI. There are 16 amino acids in the CDR3, from cysteine to phenylalanine inclusive. Only the CDR3 portion is preserved as DNA: 48 bases, with reading frame beginning at the first base. Relative to germline, V is 4 bases shorter and J is 1 base shorter, with 16 bases between their ends. Libraries were prepared through the immunoSEQ multiplex PCR assay. High-throughput TCR-beta CDR3 sequencing of genomic DNA from most patients was performed by Adaptive Biotechnologies. Processing in the source paper ran as follows. Adaptive's ImmunoSEQ software supplied the TCR sequencing data for 15 to 20 patients, while MiXCR and VDJtools were used to process a few other patients. Because the origin of CDR3 nucleotide sequences shared between donor and recipient could not be assigned, those sequences were removed. To count as alloreactive, a clone needed at least 2-fold expansion over unstimulated cells and a minimum CFSE-low frequency of 0.002% (template counts) or 0.001% (read counts). Mappable clones were those detected in sequenced pre-transplant spleen, lymph node, or MLR CFSE-low populations of the donor or recipient. Cumulative frequency of alloreactive clones was calculated as a percentage of all sequences weighted by copy number. TCRdb took over this immuneACCESS table, retaining in-frame rearrangements with V and J assigned. Such tables are incomplete; in checked studies, under half of the missing clones stem from an unresolved V gene, and the remainder is unexplained. V and J calls and clone size come straight from that table; D and trimming were deduced from the DNA. The sample table contains about 37,000 clones; only one count was recorded for roughly 87% of them. The ten largest clones add up to about a sixth of the sample.

The data derive from a study of graft-versus-host responses after intestinal transplantation (dated by TCRdb to about 2021). Study-level background: The transplants that recipients received were multivisceral, liver-intestinal, or isolated intestinal. A peak of at least 4% donor T cells among recipient peripheral blood mononuclear cells was the definition used for donor T cell macrochimerism. Graft-versus-host and host-versus-graft alloreactive T cell clones were tracked in the graft, circulation and bone marrow after intestinal transplantation using bulk TCR-beta CDR3 sequencing. Instead of going to the commercial service, samples from a few later patients were sequenced in-house on an Illumina MiSeq and processed with MiXCR. All recipients received anti-thymocyte globulin induction followed by maintenance tacrolimus and steroids for approximately 3 years. To identify alloreactive clones, pre-transplant mixed lymphocyte reaction products were sequenced and compared with unstimulated pre-transplant donor and recipient T cells. The cohort enrolled around 23 intestinal transplant recipients including one retransplant, and a few patients lacking pretransplant specimens were excluded.

Broad study findings and their caveats: Early after transplant, peak levels of circulating GvH clones were found to be associated with declines in HvG clones. GvH clones were found in recipient bone marrow, and some of the GvH clones appeared earlier in ileal mucosa or blood, which is consistent with an intestinal mucosal origin. The relatively low number and heterogeneity of intestinal transplant patients limited the conclusions. High GvH to HvG T cell clonal ratios were observed in the allografts of patients with donor T cell macrochimerism.

Dithiothreitol, EDTA incubations and collagenase D digestion were used to isolate intraepithelial and lamina propria lymphocytes from graft specimens. Bulk TCR-beta sequencing was performed on serial intestinal graft biopsy specimens collected as late as 600 days after transplant. This sequence originates from a human patient who received an intestinal transplant, so some T cells may come from the graft donor. The chain employs TRBV6-5 and TRBJ1-1; no D segment can be confidently identified. The sequencing here drew on ileum tissue, taken approximately 200 days after intestinal transplant. The CDR3 reads as follows: CASSSGWGYPNTEAFF. The nucleotides read TGTGCCAGCAGTTCGGGCTGGGGATACCCGAACACTGAAGCTTTCTTT.